This TCR beta chain came from a study of long-term antiretroviral therapy in people with HIV. The study used samples holding about 1-10 million cryopreserved PBMC before DNA extraction. A v3.0 immunoSEQ assay was performed at survey level. Here immunoSEQ multiplex PCR was the method, and the copy in TCRdb shows in-frame clones only, minus some. The sample lists roughly 24,000 clones, 85% occurring once. The CDR3 runs to 12 residues. V lost 2 bases, J lost 14 bases, and 13 bases lay in between. CDR1 is MNHNS and CDR2 is SASEGT in the germline V gene. Whole-study findings and limits: Post-ART, diversity grew, though it stayed under transplant donor control levels. Controls had broader CDR3 length ranges than HIV repertoires did.

With regard to this clone: Its antigen is unidentified.

This chain joins TRBV6-1 and TRBJ2-1; D is unresolved. This receptor was taken from a man between 35 and 55 years old with HIV. Here the sequenced sample was unsorted PBMCs, taken 1.6 years after starting antiretroviral therapy. The CDR3 here is CASSESGPREFF. DNA of the CDR3: TGTGCCAGCAGTGAATCGGGCCCTAGGGAGTTCTTC.